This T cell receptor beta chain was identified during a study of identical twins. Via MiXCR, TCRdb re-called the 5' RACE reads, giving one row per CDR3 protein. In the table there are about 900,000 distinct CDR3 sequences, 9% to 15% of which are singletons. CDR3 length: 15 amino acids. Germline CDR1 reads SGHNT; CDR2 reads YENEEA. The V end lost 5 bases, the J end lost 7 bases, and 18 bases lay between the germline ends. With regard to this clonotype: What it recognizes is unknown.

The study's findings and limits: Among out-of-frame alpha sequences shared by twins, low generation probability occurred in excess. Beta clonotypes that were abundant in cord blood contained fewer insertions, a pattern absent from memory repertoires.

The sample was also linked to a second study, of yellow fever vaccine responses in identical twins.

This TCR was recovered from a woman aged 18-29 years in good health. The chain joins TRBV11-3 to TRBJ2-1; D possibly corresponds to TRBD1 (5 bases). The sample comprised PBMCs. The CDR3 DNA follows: TGTGCCAGCAGCACAACATTGCAGGGAAGGAATGAGCAGTTCTTC. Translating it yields CASSTTLQGRNEQFF.